Listed here is a single TCR beta chain. This sample stems from a study of blood T cell repertoires in COVID-19. On the study more broadly: COVID-19 samples collected from the United States, Italy and Spain covered acute and convalescent phases. Nucleic acid was either cDNA or gDNA, and it came from T cells, B-cell-depleted T cells, or PBMCs.

In the original processing: Amplified reference gene primers provided the basis for estimating nucleated cell counts. Profiled with immunoSEQ multiplex PCR; TCRdb holds only in-frame clones, not every one. V, J and clone size reflect that table, while D and trimming were determined from the DNA. The data show approximately 90,000 clones, with around 87% seen just once and roughly 17% held by the top ten. The V gene end was trimmed by 3 bases and the J gene end by 5 bases; junction bases not matched to a gene: 7. The CDR3 covers 15 residues. Germline V CDR1 and CDR2: MDHEN, SYDVKM. This TCR came from a human donor in a cohort sampled during active COVID-19. The sample comprised peripheral blood. This chain joins TRBV28 and TRBJ1-1; 9 bases align to TRBD1. The CDR3 spells CASSLGGQGRTEAFF. For the CDR3, the DNA is TGTGCCAGCAGTTTGGGAGGACAGGGGAGGACTGAAGCTTTCTTT.